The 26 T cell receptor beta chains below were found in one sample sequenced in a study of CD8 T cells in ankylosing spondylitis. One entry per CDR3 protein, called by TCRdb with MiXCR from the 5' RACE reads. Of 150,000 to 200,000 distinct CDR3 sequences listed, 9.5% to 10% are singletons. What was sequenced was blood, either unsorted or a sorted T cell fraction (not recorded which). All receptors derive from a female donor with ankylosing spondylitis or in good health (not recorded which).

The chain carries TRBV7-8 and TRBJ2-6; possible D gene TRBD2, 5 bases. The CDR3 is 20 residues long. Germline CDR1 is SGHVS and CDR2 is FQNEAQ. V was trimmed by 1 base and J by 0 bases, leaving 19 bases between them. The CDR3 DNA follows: TGTGCCAGCAGCTTAGGGTGGGAGCACGAGGGCCTCTCTGGGGCCAACGTCCTGACTTTC. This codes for CASSLGWEHEGLSGANVLTF.

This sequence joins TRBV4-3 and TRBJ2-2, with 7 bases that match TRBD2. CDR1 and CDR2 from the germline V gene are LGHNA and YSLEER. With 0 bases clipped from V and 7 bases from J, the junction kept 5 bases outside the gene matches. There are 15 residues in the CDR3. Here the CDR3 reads CASSQEPSGGGELFF. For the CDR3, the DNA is TGCGCCAGCAGCCAAGAGCCTAGCGGAGGCGGGGAGCTGTTTTTT.

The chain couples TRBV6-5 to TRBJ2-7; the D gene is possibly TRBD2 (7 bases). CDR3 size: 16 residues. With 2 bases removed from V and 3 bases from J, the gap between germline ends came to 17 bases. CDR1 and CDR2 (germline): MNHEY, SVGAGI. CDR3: CASSYGGRGMLYEQYF. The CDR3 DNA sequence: TGTGCCAGCAGTTACGGAGGGAGGGGGATGCTCTACGAGCAGTACTTC.

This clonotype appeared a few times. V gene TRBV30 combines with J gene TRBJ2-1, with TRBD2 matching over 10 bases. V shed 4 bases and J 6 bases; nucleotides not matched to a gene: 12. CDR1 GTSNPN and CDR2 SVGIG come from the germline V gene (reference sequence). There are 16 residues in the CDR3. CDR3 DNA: TGTGCCTGGATAATAGCGGGAGGACACGCGACCAATGAGCAGTTCTTC. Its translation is CAWIIAGGHATNEQFF.

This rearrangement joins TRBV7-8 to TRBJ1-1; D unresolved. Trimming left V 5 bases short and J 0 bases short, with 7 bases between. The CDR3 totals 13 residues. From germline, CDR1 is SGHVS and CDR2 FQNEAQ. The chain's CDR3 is CASSNRMNTEAFF. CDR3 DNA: TGTGCCAGCAGCAACCGCATGAACACTGAAGCTTTCTTT.

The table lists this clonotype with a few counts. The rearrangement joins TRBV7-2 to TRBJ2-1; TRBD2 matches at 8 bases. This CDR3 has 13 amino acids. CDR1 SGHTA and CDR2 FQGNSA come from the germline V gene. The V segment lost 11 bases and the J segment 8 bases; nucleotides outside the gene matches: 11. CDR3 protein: CAGQREPGDEQFF. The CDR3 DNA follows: TGTGCCGGCCAGCGGGAGCCAGGGGATGAGCAGTTCTTC. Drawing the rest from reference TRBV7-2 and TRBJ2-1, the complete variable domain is GAGVSQSPSNKVTEKGKDVELRCDPISGHTALYWYRQSLGQGLEFLIYFQGNSAPDKSGLPSDRFSAERTGGSVSTLTIQRTQQEDSAVYLCAGQREPGDEQFFGPGTRLTVL.

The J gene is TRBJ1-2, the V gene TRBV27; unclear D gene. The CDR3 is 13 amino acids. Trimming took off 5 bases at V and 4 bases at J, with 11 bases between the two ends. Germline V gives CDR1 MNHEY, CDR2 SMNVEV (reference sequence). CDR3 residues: CASSASPIYGYTF. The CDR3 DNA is TGTGCCAGCAGTGCATCGCCGATCTATGGCTACACCTTC.

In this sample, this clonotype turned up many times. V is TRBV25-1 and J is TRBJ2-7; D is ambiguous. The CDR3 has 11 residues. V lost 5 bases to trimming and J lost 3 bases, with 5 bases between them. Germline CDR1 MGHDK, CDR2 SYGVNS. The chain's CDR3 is CASSYNYEQYF. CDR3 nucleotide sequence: TGTGCCAGCAGTTATAACTACGAGCAGTACTTC.

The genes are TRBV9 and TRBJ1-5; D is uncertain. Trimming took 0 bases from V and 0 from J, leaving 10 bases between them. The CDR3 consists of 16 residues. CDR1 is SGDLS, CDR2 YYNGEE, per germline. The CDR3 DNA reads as TGTGCCAGCAGCGTAGACCCAGGCCCTAGCAATCAGCCCCAGCATTTT. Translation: CASSVDPGPSNQPQHF.

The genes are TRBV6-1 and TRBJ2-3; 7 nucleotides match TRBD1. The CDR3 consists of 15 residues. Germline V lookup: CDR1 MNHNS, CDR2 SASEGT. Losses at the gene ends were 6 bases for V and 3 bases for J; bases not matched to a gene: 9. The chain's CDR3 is CASSQEDRRTDTQYF. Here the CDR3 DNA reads TGTGCCAGCAGCCAAGAGGACAGGCGGACAGATACGCAGTATTTT.

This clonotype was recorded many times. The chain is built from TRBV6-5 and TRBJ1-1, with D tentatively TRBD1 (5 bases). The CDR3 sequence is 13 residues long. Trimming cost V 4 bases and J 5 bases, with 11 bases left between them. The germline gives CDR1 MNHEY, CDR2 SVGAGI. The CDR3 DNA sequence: TGTGCCAGCAGTTTTTCAGGGAGTACTGAAGCTTTCTTT. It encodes CASSFSGSTEAFF.

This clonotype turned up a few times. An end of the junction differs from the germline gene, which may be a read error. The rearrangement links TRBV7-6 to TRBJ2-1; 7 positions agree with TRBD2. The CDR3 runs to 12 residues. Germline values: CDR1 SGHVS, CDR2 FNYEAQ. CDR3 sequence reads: CASSLGGGSTYF. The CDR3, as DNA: TGTGCCAGCAGCTTAGGGGGGGGTAGTACTTACTTC.

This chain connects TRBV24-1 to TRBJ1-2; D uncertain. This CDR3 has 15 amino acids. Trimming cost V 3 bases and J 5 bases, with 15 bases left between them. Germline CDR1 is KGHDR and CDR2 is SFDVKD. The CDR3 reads CATSDKGNIGYGYTF. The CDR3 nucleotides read TGTGCCACCAGTGATAAAGGGAACATCGGATATGGCTACACCTTC.

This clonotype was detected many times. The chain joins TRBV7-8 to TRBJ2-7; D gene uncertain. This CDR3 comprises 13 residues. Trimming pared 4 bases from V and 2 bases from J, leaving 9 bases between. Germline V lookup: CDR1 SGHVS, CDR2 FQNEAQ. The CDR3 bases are TGTGCCAGCAGCTCTTCCAGAGCCTACGAGCAGTACTTC. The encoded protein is CASSSSRAYEQYF.

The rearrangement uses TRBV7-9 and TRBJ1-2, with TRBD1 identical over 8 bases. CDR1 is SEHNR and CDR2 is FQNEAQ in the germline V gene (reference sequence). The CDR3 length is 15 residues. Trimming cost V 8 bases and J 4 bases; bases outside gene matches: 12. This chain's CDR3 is CASSPLRGRGYGYTF. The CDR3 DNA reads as TGTGCCAGCTCTCCCCTCAGGGGGCGCGGCTATGGCTACACCTTC. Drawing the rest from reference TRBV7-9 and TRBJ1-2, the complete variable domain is DTGVSQNPRHKITKRGQNVTFRCDPISEHNRLYWYRQTLGQGPEFLTYFQNEAQLEKSRLLSDRFSAERPKGSFSTLEIQRTEQGDSAMYLCASSPLRGRGYGYTFGSGTRLTVV.

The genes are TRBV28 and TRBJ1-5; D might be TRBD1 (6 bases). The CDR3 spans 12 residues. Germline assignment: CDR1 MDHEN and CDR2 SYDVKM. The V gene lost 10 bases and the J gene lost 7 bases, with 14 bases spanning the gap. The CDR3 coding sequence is TGTGCCATACAGACCGGGGGCCAGCCCCAGCATTTT. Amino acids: CAIQTGGQPQHF.

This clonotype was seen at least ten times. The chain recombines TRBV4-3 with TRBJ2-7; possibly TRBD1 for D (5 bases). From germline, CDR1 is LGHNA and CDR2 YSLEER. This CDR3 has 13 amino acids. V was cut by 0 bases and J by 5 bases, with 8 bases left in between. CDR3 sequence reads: CASSQDRVDEQYF. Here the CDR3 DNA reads TGCGCCAGCAGCCAAGACAGGGTTGACGAGCAGTACTTC.

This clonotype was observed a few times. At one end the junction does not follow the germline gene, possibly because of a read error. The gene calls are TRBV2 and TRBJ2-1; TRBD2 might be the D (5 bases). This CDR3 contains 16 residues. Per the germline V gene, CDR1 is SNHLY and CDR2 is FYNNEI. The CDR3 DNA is TGTGCCAGCGGTGAAGCGGAAAGCCGAACGGGAAATGAGCAGTTCTTC. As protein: CASGEAESRTGNEQFF. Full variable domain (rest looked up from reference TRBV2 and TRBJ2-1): EPEVTQTPSHQVTQMGQEVILRCVPISNHLYFYWYRQILGQKVEFLVSFYNNEISEKSEIFDDQFSVERPDGSNFTLKIRSTKLEDSAMYFCASGEAESRTGNEQFFGPGTRLTVL.

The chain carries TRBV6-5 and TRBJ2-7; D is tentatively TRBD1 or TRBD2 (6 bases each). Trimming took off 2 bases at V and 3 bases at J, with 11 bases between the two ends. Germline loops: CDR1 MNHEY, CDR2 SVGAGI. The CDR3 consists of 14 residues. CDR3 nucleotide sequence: TGTGCCAGCAGTTACGGTGGGGGGCTCTACGAGCAGTACTTC. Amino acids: CASSYGGGLYEQYF.

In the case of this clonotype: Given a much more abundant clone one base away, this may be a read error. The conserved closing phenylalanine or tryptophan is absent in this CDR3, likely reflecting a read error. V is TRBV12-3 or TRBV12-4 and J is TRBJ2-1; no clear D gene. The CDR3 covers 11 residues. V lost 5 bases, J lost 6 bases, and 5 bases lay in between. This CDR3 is CASSVGNEQFL. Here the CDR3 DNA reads TGTGCCAGCAGTGTGGGCAATGAGCAGTTCTTA.

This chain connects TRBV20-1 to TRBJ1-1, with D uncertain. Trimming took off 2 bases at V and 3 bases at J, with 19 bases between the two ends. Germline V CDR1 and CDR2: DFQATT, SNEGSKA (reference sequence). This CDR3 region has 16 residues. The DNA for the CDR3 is TGCAGTGCTAGAATTAGTGCGGCGCAGTGGGACACTGAAGCTTTCTTT. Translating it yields CSARISAAQWDTEAFF.

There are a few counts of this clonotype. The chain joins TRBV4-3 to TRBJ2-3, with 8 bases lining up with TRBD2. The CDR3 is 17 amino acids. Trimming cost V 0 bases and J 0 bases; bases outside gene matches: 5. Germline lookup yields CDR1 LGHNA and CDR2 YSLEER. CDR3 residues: CASSQERLAGSTDTQYF. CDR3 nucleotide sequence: TGCGCCAGCAGCCAAGAAAGGCTAGCGGGCAGCACAGATACGCAGTATTTT.

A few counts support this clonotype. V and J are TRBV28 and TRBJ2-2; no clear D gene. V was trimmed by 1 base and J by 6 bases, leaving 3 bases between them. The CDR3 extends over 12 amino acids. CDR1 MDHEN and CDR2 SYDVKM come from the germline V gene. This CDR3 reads CASSLFSGELFF. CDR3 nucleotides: TGTGCCAGCAGTTTATTCTCCGGGGAGCTGTTTTTT. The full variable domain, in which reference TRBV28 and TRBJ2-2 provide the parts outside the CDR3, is DVKVTQSSRYLVKRTGEKVFLECVQDMDHENMFWYRQDPGLGLRLIYFSYDVKMKEKGDIPEGYSVSREKKERFSLILESASTNQTSMYLCASSLFSGELFFGEGSRLTVL.

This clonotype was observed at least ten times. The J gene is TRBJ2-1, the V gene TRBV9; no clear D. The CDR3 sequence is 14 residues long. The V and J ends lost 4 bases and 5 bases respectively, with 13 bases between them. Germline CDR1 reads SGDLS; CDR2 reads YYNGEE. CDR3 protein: CASSPRVSDNEQFF. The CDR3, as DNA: TGTGCCAGCAGCCCCCGGGTGTCTGACAATGAGCAGTTCTTC.

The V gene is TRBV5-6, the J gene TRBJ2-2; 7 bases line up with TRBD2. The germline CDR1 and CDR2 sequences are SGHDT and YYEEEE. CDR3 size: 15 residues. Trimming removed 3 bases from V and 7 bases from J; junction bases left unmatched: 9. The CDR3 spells CASSSSGRTVGELFF. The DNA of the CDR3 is TGTGCCAGCAGCTCCTCCGGGAGGACCGTCGGGGAGCTGTTTTTT.

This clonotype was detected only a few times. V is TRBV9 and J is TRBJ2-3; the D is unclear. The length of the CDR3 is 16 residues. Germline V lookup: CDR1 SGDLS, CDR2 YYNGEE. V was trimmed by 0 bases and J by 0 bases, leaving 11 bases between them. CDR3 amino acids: CASSVGASLSTDTQYF. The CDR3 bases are TGTGCCAGCAGCGTAGGTGCGAGCCTGAGCACAGATACGCAGTATTTT.